The clone carrying this T cell receptor (beta chain) was counted at least ten times. Its antigen is as yet unknown. The source of the sample is a study of T cells in Graves' hyperthyroidism and ophthalmopathy. Uncontrolled infection, other autoimmune disease, pregnancy or lactation led to exclusion. Clinical symptoms, serum thyroxine and TRAb, thyroid ultrasound and orbital computed tomography were used for the diagnoses. Out of over 9 ml of fresh peripheral blood came the PBMCs. From RNA transcripts, TCR beta CDR3 regions were amplified. HTBI primers were used for first-round RT-PCR of the TCR CDR3. TCRdb called the multiplex PCR reads again in MiXCR, with one record for every CDR3 protein. This sample has about 610,000 distinct CDR3 sequences, with around 15% found just once. This CDR3 is 17 amino acids long. Germline CDR1 and CDR2: MNHEY and SVGAGI. V dropped 3 bases and J dropped 5; count of bases not matched to a gene: 16.

Study-wide points: Most clonotypes expanded in thyroid above 0.001 were likewise present in blood.

The chain is built from TRBV6-5 and TRBJ2-7, with 7 nucleotides matching TRBD2. The clonotype was recovered from a woman aged 40 to 50 with Graves' ophthalmopathy. The sequenced material came from blood. DNA of the CDR3: TGTGCCAGCAGTTATCAGATCGTGGGCGGGAGTTTTGACGAGCAGTACTTC. Encoded protein: CASSYQIVGGSFDEQYF.